The present T cell receptor (beta chain) was sequenced within a study of T cells in Graves' hyperthyroidism and ophthalmopathy. Study at large: Peripheral blood was obtained at initial diagnosis, preceding any treatment. General study findings and limits: Blood also showed most of the thyroid clonotypes that were expanded above 0.001.

CDR1 and CDR2 from the germline V gene are SEHNR and FQNEAQ (reference sequence). Trimming removed 5 bases from V and 5 bases from J, with 16 bases in between. CDR3 size: 14 residues. Hyperthyroidism, newly diagnosed and lasting under 2 months, affected patients aged 18 to 65. RNA transcripts yielded amplified TCR beta CDR3 regions. Using the HTBI primer set, a first-round RT-PCR was run on the TCR CDR3. TCRdb ran MiXCR on the multiplex PCR reads and lists one entry per CDR3 protein. The table shows hundreds of thousands of distinct CDR3 sequences, with roughly 17% occurring only once. Concerning this clonotype itself: Its target is unknown.

The chain recombines TRBV7-9 with TRBJ2-7; D may be TRBD2 (6 bases). The sequence derives from a woman between 18 and 29 years old with Graves' hyperthyroidism. Sequencing was performed on blood. CDR3 region: CASSQQLASHEQYF. The DNA for the CDR3 is TGTGCCAGCAGCCAACAGCTAGCGTCTCACGAGCAGTACTTC. The full variable domain, completed using reference TRBV7-9 and TRBJ2-7, is DTGVSQNPRHKITKRGQNVTFRCDPISEHNRLYWYRQTLGQGPEFLTYFQNEAQLEKSRLLSDRFSAERPKGSFSTLEIQRTEQGDSAMYLCASSQQLASHEQYFGPGTRLTVT.